One and the same sample provided the 31 T cell receptor beta chains below, sequenced in a study of shared clonotypes between healthy human individuals. Using immunoSEQ multiplex PCR, the repertoire was profiled, and TCRdb retains in-frame clones only, with some absent. The profile shows about 1 million clones, under 80% of them singletons. Sequenced: memory CD4+ T cells sorted from blood. The subset: CD45RA-negative fraction. These receptor sequences come from a man aged 18-30 years in good health.

Only one count was recorded for this clone. The V and J genes are TRBV5-5 and TRBJ1-3; D gene uncertain. Trimming removed 4 bases from V and 5 bases from J, with 13 bases in between. The CDR3 has 14 amino acids. CDR1 SGHKS and CDR2 YYEKEE come from the germline V gene (reference sequence). DNA of the CDR3: TGTGCCAGCAGCGCCGGTGAGGTGAGAAACACCATATATTTT. Residues: CASSAGEVRNTIYF.

CDR3 region: CASRKDRVNTEAFF. CDR3 coding DNA: TGTGCCAGCAGGAAGGACAGGGTGAACACTGAAGCTTTCTTT. The chain joins TRBV2 to TRBJ1-1; TRBD1 agrees at 8 bases. Germline lookup yields CDR1 SNHLY and CDR2 FYNNEI. V gave up 6 bases and J gave up 0 bases; unmatched junction bases: 3. The CDR3 is made up of 14 amino acids. Combining the CDR3 with reference TRBV2 and TRBJ1-1 gives the whole variable domain EPEVTQTPSHQVTQMGQEVILRCVPISNHLYFYWYRQILGQKVEFLVSFYNNEISEKSEIFDDQFSVERPDGSNFTLKIRSTKLEDSAMYFCASRKDRVNTEAFFGQGTRLTVV.

The chain has TRBV19 and TRBJ2-4; 10 nucleotides agree with TRBD2. Per germline, CDR1 LNHDA and CDR2 SQIVND (reference sequence). The CDR3 covers 16 residues. With 1 base clipped from V and 0 bases from J, the junction kept 0 bases outside the gene matches. In DNA, the CDR3 is TGTGCCAGTAGTATAGCTAGCGGGAGAGCCAAAAACATTCAGTACTTC. It specifies CASSIASGRAKNIQYF.

This clone was picked up many times. This chain links TRBV30 with TRBJ2-2; 7 positions match TRBD1. The germline V gene encodes CDR1 GTSNPN and CDR2 SVGIG (reference sequence). This CDR3 has 15 residues. The trim removed 0 bases at V and 7 bases at J, leaving 8 bases unmatched. The CDR3 protein is CAWSVMTGWDGELFF. The DNA of the CDR3 is TGTGCCTGGAGTGTTATGACAGGGTGGGACGGGGAGCTGTTTTTT.

The J gene is TRBJ1-1, the V gene TRBV29-1; 8 bases match TRBD1. This CDR3 spans 13 amino acids. Per germline, CDR1 SQVTM and CDR2 ANQGSEA. J lost 6 bases, V lost 2 bases, and 5 bases had no gene match. The CDR3 DNA follows: TGCAGCGTTGAACACAGGGGGTTGGCTGAAGCTTTCTTT. This codes for CSVEHRGLAEAFF.

Here the CDR3 DNA reads TGTGCCATCAAGCCCGGGACAGGGACTGGGGAGCGGTCACCCCTCCACTTT. It specifies CAIKPGTGTGERSPLHF. The V gene is TRBV10-3, the J gene TRBJ1-6; the match to TRBD1 covers 9 bases. The V gene end was trimmed by 7 bases and the J gene end by 10 bases; junction bases not matched to a gene: 17. The V gene's germline CDR1 is ENHRY and CDR2 SYGVKD. The CDR3 spans 17 residues.

This clone was counted a few times. V usage is TRBV28 and J usage is TRBJ1-1; no clear D. Germline V gene data show CDR1 as MDHEN and CDR2 as SYDVKM. CDR3 length: 12 residues. V lost 7 bases and J lost 2, with 8 bases in between. The CDR3 reads CASNVRNTEAFF. The CDR3 DNA reads TGTGCCAGCAACGTAAGAAACACTGAAGCTTTCTTT.

This clone was counted many times. The genes are TRBV6-6 and TRBJ1-3; no definite D call. CDR3 length equals 16 residues. Trimming removed 2 bases from V and 0 bases from J, with 11 bases in between. CDR1 and CDR2 (germline): MNHNY, SVGAGI (reference sequence). The DNA for the CDR3 is TGTGCCAGCAGTTACAATCCCAATACCTCTGGAAACACCATATATTTT. Amino acids: CASSYNPNTSGNTIYF.

This rearrangement joins TRBV11-2 to TRBJ1-4; D may be TRBD1 (6 bases). This CDR3 is built from 16 residues. Trimming took 5 bases from V and 7 from J, leaving 20 bases between them. From germline, CDR1 is SGHAT and CDR2 FQNNGV. The chain's CDR3 is CASSPGVSTGLEKLFF. CDR3 sequence (DNA): TGTGCCAGCAGCCCAGGGGTATCGACGGGCCTTGAAAAACTGTTTTTT. Together with reference TRBV11-2 and TRBJ1-4, the CDR3 gives the full variable domain: EAGVAQSPRYKIIEKRQSVAFWCNPISGHATLYWYQQILGQGPKLLIQFQNNGVVDDSQLPKDRFSAERLKGVDSTLKIQPAKLEDSAVYLCASSPGVSTGLEKLFFGSGTQLSVL.

This clone was counted only a few times. The CDR3, as DNA: TGCGCCAGCAGTGGCAGCCAAAACTATGGCTACACCTTC. Its protein is CASSGSQNYGYTF. The V gene is TRBV5-1, the J gene TRBJ1-2; D uncertain. Trimming pared 5 bases from V and 2 bases from J, leaving 10 bases between. Germline V gene lookup returns CDR1 SGHRS and CDR2 YFSETQ. This CDR3 has 13 amino acids.

This chain joins TRBV6-4 and TRBJ1-4, with TRBD1 matching 9 bases. The length of the CDR3 is 16 residues. The germline V gene encodes CDR1 MRHNA and CDR2 SNTAGT. V gave up 2 bases and J gave up 5 bases; unmatched junction bases: 6. CDR3 sequence reads: CASSDEDGTGNEKLFF. The CDR3 DNA is TGTGCCAGCAGTGACGAGGACGGGACAGGGAATGAAAAACTGTTTTTT.

This chain uses TRBV9 with TRBJ1-4; D gene unclear. Germline values: CDR1 SGDLS, CDR2 YYNGEE. CDR3 size: 15 residues. V was cut by 0 bases and J by 0 bases, with 6 bases left in between. The CDR3 loop is CASSVGHATNEKLFF. CDR3 sequence (DNA): TGTGCCAGCAGCGTAGGCCATGCAACTAATGAAAAACTGTTTTTT.

This chain links TRBV11-2 with TRBJ2-5; 7 nucleotides line up with TRBD2. V trimming: 4 bases; J trimming: 5 bases; junction bases outside the gene matches: 13. This CDR3 region has 16 residues. CDR1 SGHAT and CDR2 FQNNGV come from the germline V gene. The CDR3 coding sequence is TGTGCCAGCAGCTCGCACGGGACTAAAGGGCTGGAGACCCAGTACTTC. The encoded protein is CASSSHGTKGLETQYF.

The rearrangement joins TRBV10-3 to TRBJ2-7; tentatively, D is TRBD1 (8 bases). Germline-derived CDR1 and CDR2 are ENHRY and SYGVKD. The V end was cut by 5 bases, the J end by 2 bases, with 13 bases between. The CDR3 covers 14 residues. The CDR3 loop reads CAISTGGAAYEQYF. CDR3 nucleotides: TGTGCCATCAGTACAGGGGGGGCCGCCTACGAGCAGTACTTC.

Notes on this clone: A much larger clonotype is one base distant, so this may be a read error. Other nucleotide sequences in the sample specify the same CDR3. CDR3 sequence reads: CASSPRQGYGYTF. The CDR3 nucleotides read TGTGCCAGCAGTCCCCGACAGGGGTATGGCTACACCTTC. V usage is TRBV6-5 and J usage is TRBJ1-2, with 8 bases aligning to TRBD1. After removal of 5 bases from V and 5 bases from J, the junction contained 4 bases not matched to a gene. The CDR3 runs 13 residues. CDR1 MNHEY and CDR2 SVGAGI come from the germline V gene.

The rearrangement joins TRBV29-1 to TRBJ1-2; D is unclear. Deletions cut 7 bases from V and 6 bases from J, with 12 bases between. Looked up from germline, CDR1 is SQVTM and CDR2 is ANQGSEA. The CDR3 is made up of 11 amino acids. The CDR3 DNA reads as TGCAGCGCGTTCGCATTGAATGGCTACACCTTC. This translates into CSAFALNGYTF.

This chain links TRBV5-6 with TRBJ1-2, with D possibly TRBD1 on 6 matching bases. The germline CDR1 and CDR2 sequences are SGHDT and YYEEEE. V was pared by 3 bases and J by 4 bases, with 16 bases between. The CDR3 totals 15 residues. For the CDR3, the DNA is TGTGCCAGCAGCTCCTACTCCCTGGACAGCTATGGCTACACCTTC. Translating gives CASSSYSLDSYGYTF.

The chain couples TRBV2 to TRBJ2-4; D may be TRBD2 (6 bases). Trimming left V 0 bases short and J 0 bases short, with 9 bases between. The V gene's germline CDR1 is SNHLY and CDR2 FYNNEI. The CDR3 is made up of 16 amino acids. In nucleotides, the CDR3 is TGTGCCAGCAGTGAAGCGACGGGACTAGCCAAAAACATTCAGTACTTC. This gives the protein CASSEATGLAKNIQYF.

The chain combines TRBV5-1 with TRBJ1-4; D is ambiguous. This CDR3 has 13 residues. The V end lost 4 bases, the J end lost 6 bases, and 10 bases lay between the germline ends. From germline, CDR1 is SGHRS and CDR2 YFSETQ. Here the CDR3 reads CASSLQPDEKLFF. The CDR3 DNA follows: TGCGCCAGCAGCCTACAGCCCGATGAAAAACTGTTTTTT.

This clone was seen only once. The rearrangement links TRBV6-6 to TRBJ1-5; no reliable D call. The CDR3 extends over 16 amino acids. V shed 6 bases and J shed 2 bases, with 17 bases lying between them. The germline V gene encodes CDR1 MNHNY and CDR2 SVGAGI (reference sequence). The CDR3: CASRGPPRGGNQPQHF. CDR3 sequence (DNA): TGTGCCAGCAGGGGCCCGCCGCGCGGAGGCAATCAGCCCCAGCATTTT.

The chain is built from TRBV6-5 and TRBJ1-4; weak D call: TRBD1 (5 bases). The germline gives CDR1 MNHEY, CDR2 SVGAGI. The ends were cut back, 4 bases at V and 7 bases at J, with 13 bases in the middle. The CDR3 is 14 amino acids. CDR3 sequence (DNA): TGTGCCAGCAGTTGGACAAGCAGGAGTGAAAAACTGTTTTTT. It yields the protein CASSWTSRSEKLFF.

CDR3 region: CASSLSVRETQYF. CDR3 DNA sequence: TGTGCCAGCAGCTTGTCCGTAAGAGAGACCCAGTACTTC. The rearrangement joins TRBV5-6 to TRBJ2-5; D ambiguous. In germline, CDR1 is SGHDT, CDR2 YYEEEE. Trimming cost V 1 base and J 4 bases, with 8 bases left between them. The CDR3 extends over 13 amino acids.

This clone appeared once. V usage is TRBV10-2 and J usage is TRBJ2-5; weak D call: TRBD2 (5 bases). Per the germline V gene, CDR1 is WSHSY and CDR2 is SAAADI. Between the trimmed V and J ends, which lost 4 bases and 4 bases, there was a span of 16 bases. CDR3 length: 15 residues. The CDR3 DNA follows: TGCGCCAGCAGTGGAAGCGGTTCGGAAGGAGAGACCCAGTACTTC. The encoded protein is CASSGSGSEGETQYF.

This chain uses TRBV19 with TRBJ2-7; 9 positions agree with TRBD2. The CDR3 has 15 residues. From germline, CDR1 is LNHDA and CDR2 SQIVND (reference sequence). V was pared by 10 bases and J by 4 bases, with 14 bases of the junction left unmatched. Written as DNA, the CDR3 is TGTGCCACTTCCTCCGTCGGCGGGAGGGATTACGAGCAGTACTTC. Amino acid sequence: CATSSVGGRDYEQYF.

This clone was detected only once. The CDR3 here is CARDRGLNTEAFF. The CDR3 nucleotides are TGTGCCAGGGACAGGGGACTGAACACTGAAGCTTTCTTT. The V and J genes are TRBV7-2 and TRBJ1-1; 9 nucleotides line up with TRBD1. The V gene end was trimmed by 9 bases and the J gene end by 0 bases; junction bases not matched to a gene: 2. The V gene's germline CDR1 is SGHTA and CDR2 FQGNSA. This CDR3 is 13 amino acids long.

The chain uses TRBV27 and TRBJ2-3; TRBD2 is a possible D gene (5 bases). Trimming removed 6 bases at V and 3 bases at J, with 13 bases between. This CDR3 has 14 amino acids. Germline V gene lookup returns CDR1 MNHEY and CDR2 SMNVEV (reference sequence). The CDR3 protein is CASSWVSGTDTQYF. The CDR3 nucleotides are TGTGCCAGCAGCTGGGTTTCGGGGACAGATACGCAGTATTTT.

The chain recombines TRBV19 with TRBJ2-7; a weak D match, TRBD1 (6 bases). Germline V gene data show CDR1 as LNHDA and CDR2 as SQIVND (reference sequence). The CDR3 consists of 14 residues. Deletions cut 5 bases from V and 4 bases from J, with 15 bases between. CDR3 residues: CASSVTGSWYEQYF. Here the CDR3 DNA reads TGTGCCAGTAGTGTCACAGGGTCATGGTACGAGCAGTACTTC.

This clone was seen more than once but under ten times. The V call is TRBV6-5, the J call TRBJ2-1; either TRBD1 or TRBD2 may fit D (5 bases each). Trimming shortened V by 6 bases and J by 0 bases, and 15 bases separated the two germline ends. Per the germline V gene, CDR1 is MNHEY and CDR2 is SVGAGI. CDR3 length equals 16 residues. The CDR3 coding sequence is TGTGCCAGCAGGTACGCCGGGACCAACTCCTACAATGAGCAGTTCTTC. Encoded protein: CASRYAGTNSYNEQFF.

This chain uses TRBV10-3 with TRBJ2-3; a weak D match, TRBD2 (7 bases). The germline CDR1 and CDR2 sequences are ENHRY and SYGVKD. With 0 bases removed from V and 2 bases from J, the gap between germline ends came to 12 bases. The CDR3 covers 16 residues. This chain's CDR3 is CAISESTGGPTDTQYF. In DNA, the CDR3 is TGTGCCATCAGTGAGTCGACGGGGGGCCCCACAGATACGCAGTATTTT.

This clone was recorded a few times. The chain employs TRBV27 and TRBJ1-1, with D tentatively TRBD1 (5 bases). The V end lost 6 bases, the J end lost 1 base, and 9 bases lay between the germline ends. Germline V gene data show CDR1 as MNHEY and CDR2 as SMNVEV (reference sequence). The length of the CDR3 is 13 residues. This chain's CDR3 is CASSLTANTEAFF. In nucleotides, the CDR3 is TGTGCCAGCAGCTTGACAGCGAACACTGAAGCTTTCTTT.

This chain connects TRBV25-1 to TRBJ1-3, with D perhaps matching TRBD1 (5 bases). The CDR3 is 13 amino acids. Trimming cost V 7 bases and J 2 bases, with 9 bases left between them. Germline V gene sequence: CDR1 MGHDK, CDR2 SYGVNS. The CDR3 protein is CASKRGAGNTIYF. CDR3 DNA: TGTGCCAGCAAAAGAGGGGCTGGAAACACCATATATTTT.